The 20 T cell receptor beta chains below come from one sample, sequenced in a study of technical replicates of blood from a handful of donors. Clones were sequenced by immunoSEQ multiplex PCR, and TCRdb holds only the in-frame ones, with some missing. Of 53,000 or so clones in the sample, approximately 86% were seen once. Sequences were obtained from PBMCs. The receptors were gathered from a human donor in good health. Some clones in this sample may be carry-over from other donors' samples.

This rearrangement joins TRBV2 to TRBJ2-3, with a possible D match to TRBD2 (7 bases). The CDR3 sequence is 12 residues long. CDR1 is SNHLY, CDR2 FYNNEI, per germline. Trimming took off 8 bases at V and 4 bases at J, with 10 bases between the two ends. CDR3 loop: CASGGASDTQYF. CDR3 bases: TGTGCCAGCGGGGGGGCCTCAGATACGCAGTATTTT.

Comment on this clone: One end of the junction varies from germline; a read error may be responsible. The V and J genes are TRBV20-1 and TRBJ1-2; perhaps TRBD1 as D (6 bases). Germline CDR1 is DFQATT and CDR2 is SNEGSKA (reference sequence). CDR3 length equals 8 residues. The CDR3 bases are TGCAGTGCTAGAGGGGGGCTGTTC. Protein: CSARGGLF.

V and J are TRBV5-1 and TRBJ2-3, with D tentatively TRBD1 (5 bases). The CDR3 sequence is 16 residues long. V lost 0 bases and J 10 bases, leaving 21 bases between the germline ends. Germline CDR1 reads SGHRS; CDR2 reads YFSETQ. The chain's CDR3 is CASSLAGQGVLGAQYF. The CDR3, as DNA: TGCGCCAGCAGCTTGGCTGGGCAGGGCGTCTTAGGGGCGCAGTATTTT.

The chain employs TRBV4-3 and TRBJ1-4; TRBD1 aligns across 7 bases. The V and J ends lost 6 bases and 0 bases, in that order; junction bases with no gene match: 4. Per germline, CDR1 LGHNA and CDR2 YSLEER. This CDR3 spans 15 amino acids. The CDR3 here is CASRQTGTTNEKLFF. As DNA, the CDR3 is TGCGCCAGCAGACAGACAGGGACAACTAATGAAAAACTGTTTTTT.

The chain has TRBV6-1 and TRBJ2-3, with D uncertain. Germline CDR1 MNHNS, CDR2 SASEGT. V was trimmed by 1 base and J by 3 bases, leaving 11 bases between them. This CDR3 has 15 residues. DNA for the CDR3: TGTGCCAGCAGTGAAGTCGACTTCGGGACAGATACGCAGTATTTT. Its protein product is CASSEVDFGTDTQYF.

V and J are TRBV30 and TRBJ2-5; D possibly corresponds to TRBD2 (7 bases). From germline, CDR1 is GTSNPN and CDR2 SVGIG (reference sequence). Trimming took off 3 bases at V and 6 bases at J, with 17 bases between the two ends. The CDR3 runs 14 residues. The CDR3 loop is CAWRDRGALKTQYF. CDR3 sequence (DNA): TGTGCCTGGAGGGATCGGGGGGCTCTAAAGACCCAGTACTTC.

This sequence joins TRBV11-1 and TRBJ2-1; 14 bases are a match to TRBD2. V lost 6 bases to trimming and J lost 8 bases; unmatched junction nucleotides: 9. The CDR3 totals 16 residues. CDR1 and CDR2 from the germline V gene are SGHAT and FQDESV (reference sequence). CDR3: CASSYGLAGGSHEQFF. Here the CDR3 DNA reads TGTGCCAGCAGTTACGGACTAGCGGGAGGTTCGCATGAGCAGTTCTTC. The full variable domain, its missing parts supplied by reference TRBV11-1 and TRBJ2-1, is EAEVAQSPRYKITEKSQAVAFWCDPISGHATLYWYRQILGQGPELLVQFQDESVVDDSQLPKDRFSAERLKGVDSTLKIQPAELGDSAMYLCASSYGLAGGSHEQFFGPGTRLTVL.

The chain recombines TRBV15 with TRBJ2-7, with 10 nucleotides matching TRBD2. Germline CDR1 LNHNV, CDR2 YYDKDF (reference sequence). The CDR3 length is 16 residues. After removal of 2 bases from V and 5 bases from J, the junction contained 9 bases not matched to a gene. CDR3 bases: TGTGCCACCAGCAGACCGCCTAGCGGGAGATGGGACGAGCAGTACTTC. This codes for CATSRPPSGRWDEQYF.

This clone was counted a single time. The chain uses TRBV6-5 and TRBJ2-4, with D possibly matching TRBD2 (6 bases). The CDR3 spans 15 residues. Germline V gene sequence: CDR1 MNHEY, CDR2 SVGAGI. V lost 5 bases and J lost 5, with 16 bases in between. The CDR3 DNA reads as TGTGCCAGCAGTCCCGGCGGGGCACCACAAAACATTCAGTACTTC. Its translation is CASSPGGAPQNIQYF.

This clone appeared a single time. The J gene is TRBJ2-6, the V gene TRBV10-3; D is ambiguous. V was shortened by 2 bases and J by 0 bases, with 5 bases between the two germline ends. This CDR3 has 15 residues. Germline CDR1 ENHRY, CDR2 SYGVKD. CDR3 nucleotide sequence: TGTGCCATCAGTGAGACAGCCTCTGGGGCCAACGTCCTGACTTTC. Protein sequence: CAISETASGANVLTF.

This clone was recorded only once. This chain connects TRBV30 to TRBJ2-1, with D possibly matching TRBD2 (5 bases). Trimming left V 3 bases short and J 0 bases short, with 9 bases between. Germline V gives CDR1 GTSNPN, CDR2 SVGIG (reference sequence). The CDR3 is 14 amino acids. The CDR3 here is CAWSQLASYNEQFF. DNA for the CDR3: TGTGCCTGGAGCCAGCTAGCCTCCTACAATGAGCAGTTCTTC.

As DNA, the CDR3 is TGTGCCAGCATCCCTGGAGGGGGGGAGGACAGGGTGAACACCATATATTTT. Translation: CASIPGGGEDRVNTIYF. The gene calls are TRBV7-3 and TRBJ1-3; TRBD1 aligns across 8 bases. The CDR3 length is 17 residues. Germline trimming cut 7 bases from V and 7 bases from J; bases unmatched to any gene: 18. CDR1 is SGHTA and CDR2 is FQGTGA in the germline V gene.

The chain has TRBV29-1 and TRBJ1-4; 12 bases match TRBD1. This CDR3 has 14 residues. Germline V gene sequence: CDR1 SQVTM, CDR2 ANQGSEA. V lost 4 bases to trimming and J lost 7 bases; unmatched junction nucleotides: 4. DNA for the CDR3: TGCAGCGTTGGGGACAGGGGGCGAGGTGAAAAACTGTTTTTT. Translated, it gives CSVGDRGRGEKLFF.

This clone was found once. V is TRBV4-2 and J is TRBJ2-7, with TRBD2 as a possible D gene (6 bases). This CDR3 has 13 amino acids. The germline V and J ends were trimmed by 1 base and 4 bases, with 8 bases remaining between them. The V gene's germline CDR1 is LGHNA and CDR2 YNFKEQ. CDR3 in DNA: TGTGCCAGCAGCCAAGGGGACTTTTACGAGCAGTACTTC. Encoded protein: CASSQGDFYEQYF.

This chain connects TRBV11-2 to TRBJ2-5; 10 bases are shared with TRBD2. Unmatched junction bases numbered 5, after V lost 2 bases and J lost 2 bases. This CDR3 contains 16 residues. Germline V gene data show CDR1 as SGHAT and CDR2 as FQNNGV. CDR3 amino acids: CASSLTLAGAQETQYF. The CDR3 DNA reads TGTGCCAGCAGCTTAACTCTAGCGGGGGCACAAGAGACCCAGTACTTC.

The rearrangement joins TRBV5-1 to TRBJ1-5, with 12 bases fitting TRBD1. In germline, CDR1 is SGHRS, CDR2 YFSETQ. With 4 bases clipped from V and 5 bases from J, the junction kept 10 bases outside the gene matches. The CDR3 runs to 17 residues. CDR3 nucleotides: TGCGCCAGCAGCGTAGCCCGGGACAGGGGGCACTATCAGCCCCAGCATTTT. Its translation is CASSVARDRGHYQPQHF.

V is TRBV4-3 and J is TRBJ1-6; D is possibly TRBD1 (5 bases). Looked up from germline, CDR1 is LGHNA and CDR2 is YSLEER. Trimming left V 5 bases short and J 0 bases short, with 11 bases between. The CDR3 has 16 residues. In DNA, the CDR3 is TGCGCCAGCAGCGGCGGGGGTAGCTCCTATAATTCACCCCTCCACTTT. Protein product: CASSGGGSSYNSPLHF.

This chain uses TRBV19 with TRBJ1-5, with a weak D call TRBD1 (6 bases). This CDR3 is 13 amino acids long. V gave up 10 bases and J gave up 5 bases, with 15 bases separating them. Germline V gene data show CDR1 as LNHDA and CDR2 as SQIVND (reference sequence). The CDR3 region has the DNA TGTGCCACCGTGGGACAAGTATATCAGCCCCAGCATTTT. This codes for CATVGQVYQPQHF.

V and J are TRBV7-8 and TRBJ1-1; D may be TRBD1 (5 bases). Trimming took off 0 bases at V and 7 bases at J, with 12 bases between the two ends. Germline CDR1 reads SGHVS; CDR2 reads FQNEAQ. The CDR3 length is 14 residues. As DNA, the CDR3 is TGTGCCAGCAGCTTAGCCGGGACTGATCTTGAAGCTTTCTTT. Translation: CASSLAGTDLEAFF.

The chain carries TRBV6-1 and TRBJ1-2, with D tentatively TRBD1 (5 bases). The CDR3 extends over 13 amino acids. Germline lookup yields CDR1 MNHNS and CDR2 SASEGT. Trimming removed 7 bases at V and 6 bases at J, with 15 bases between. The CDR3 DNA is TGTGCCAGCAAACATGGCAGGGAAAATGGCTACACCTTC. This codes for CASKHGRENGYTF.